This TCR beta chain was identified in a study of OX40 agonist ivuxolimab in advanced cancers. Study-wide background: The drug used for patients, ivuxolimab, was an agonistic anti-OX40 (CD134) antibody. Whole-study results and caveats: The investigators did not determine what antigen specificity the expanded peripheral T cells had.

The protocol was immunoSEQ multiplex PCR, while the TCRdb copy is restricted to in-frame clones and leaves out a portion. The repertoire holds about 92,000 clones, with about 91% as singletons. V lost 2 bases, J lost 1 base, and 6 bases lay in between. CDR1 is SGDLS, CDR2 YYNGEE, per germline. The CDR3 is 14 amino acids. This clone has only one observation. Its antigen is not known. The specimen comprised CD4+ or CD8+ T cells sorted from blood, sampled in a trial of the OX40 agonist ivuxolimab. V usage is TRBV9 and J usage is TRBJ2-2; D gene unclear. The sequence came from an adult with an advanced solid tumor such as melanoma, head and neck, liver or kidney cancer. The chain's CDR3 is CASSVNWNTGELFF. The CDR3 DNA is TGTGCCAGCAGCGTCAACTGGAACACCGGGGAGCTGTTTTTT.